This T cell receptor (beta chain) originates from a study of blood T cell repertoires in COVID-19. Study as a whole: Samples of COVID-19 (acute and convalescent) were obtained from the United States, Italy and Spain.

TCRdb keeps only in-frame clones here, not all; method: immunoSEQ multiplex PCR. The sample has 210,000 or so clones; about 90% are singletons. Sequencing was done on a sample of peripheral blood. This receptor was obtained from a man aged 25 to 40 with COVID-19, enrolled during active disease.

CDR3 sequence (DNA): TGTGCCAGCTCACAGATGCCGGGACAGACAAATGAAAAACTGTTTTTT. Translating it yields CASSQMPGQTNEKLFF. V and J are TRBV18 and TRBJ1-4; 7 bases line up with TRBD1. The CDR3 covers 16 residues. The trim removed 4 bases at V and 5 bases at J, leaving 10 bases unmatched. CDR1 KGHSH and CDR2 LQKENI come from the germline V gene.